The 19 T cell receptor beta chains listed next were all sequenced from one sample in a study of T cell clones after liver transplantation. The repertoire was sequenced with immunoSEQ multiplex PCR; TCRdb's copy has only in-frame clones and lacks some. The sample carries 65,000 to 80,000 clones, approximately 87% recorded once. Sequencing used CD4+ T cells from blood, obtained at the 22-month timepoint. The receptor set was obtained from a human patient who received a liver transplant. Some T cells may possibly be graft donor cells.

The rearrangement uses TRBV6-5 and TRBJ2-7; no reliable D call. The germline V gene has CDR1 MNHEY and CDR2 SVGAGI. Trimming shortened V by 3 bases and J by 4 bases, and 7 bases separated the two germline ends. The CDR3 is made up of 12 amino acids. The CDR3 loop is CASSYNQYEQYF. CDR3 bases: TGTGCCAGCAGTTATAACCAATACGAGCAGTACTTC.

This sequence joins TRBV6-1 and TRBJ2-7; 8 nucleotides match TRBD1. V gave up 3 bases and J gave up 4 bases; unmatched junction bases: 5. The germline gives CDR1 MNHNS, CDR2 SASEGT. This CDR3 region has 14 residues. CDR3 region: CASSDTGGFYEQYF. The CDR3 DNA sequence: TGTGCCAGCAGTGACACAGGGGGATTTTACGAGCAGTACTTC.

The V and J genes are TRBV7-6 and TRBJ1-4, with D perhaps TRBD1 (5 bases). The V end lost 1 base, the J end lost 3 bases, and 15 bases lay between the germline ends. From germline, CDR1 is SGHVS and CDR2 FNYEAQ. The CDR3 covers 17 residues. The DNA for the CDR3 is TGTGCCAGCAGCTTAGGAAACCTAAGACAGTCTAATGAAAAACTGTTTTTT. Translated, it gives CASSLGNLRQSNEKLFF.

The rearrangement links TRBV4-2 to TRBJ1-4; D unresolved. CDR3 size: 14 residues. Deletions cut 0 bases from V and 5 bases from J, with 7 bases between. Germline assignment: CDR1 LGHNA and CDR2 YNFKEQ. CDR3 in DNA: TGTGCCAGCAGCCAAGAACAGTGGAATGAAAAACTGTTTTTT. This translates into CASSQEQWNEKLFF.

This clone was seen repeatedly, ten times or more. The CDR3 DNA sequence: TGCAGCGTTCTAAGCGGAGGCCGCGGCGAGCAGTACTTC. Its protein is CSVLSGGRGEQYF. This chain connects TRBV29-1 to TRBJ2-7, with D possibly being TRBD2 (5 bases). Germline V gives CDR1 SQVTM, CDR2 ANQGSEA. The CDR3 runs 13 residues. The germline V and J ends were trimmed by 5 bases and 6 bases, with 17 bases remaining between them.

The chain is built from TRBV6-1 and TRBJ1-1, with D possibly TRBD1 on 5 matching bases. Trimming took 3 bases from V and 0 from J, leaving 11 bases between them. There are 15 residues in the CDR3. Per the germline V gene, CDR1 is MNHNS and CDR2 is SASEGT. The CDR3 sequence is CASSDRGGMNTEAFF. The CDR3 bases are TGTGCCAGCAGTGATAGGGGCGGAATGAACACTGAAGCTTTCTTT.

This clone has just one count. The gene calls are TRBV7-9 and TRBJ2-5, with D uncertain. The V end was cut by 1 base, the J end by 0 bases, with 12 bases between. Looked up from germline, CDR1 is SEHNR and CDR2 is FQNEAQ (reference sequence). The CDR3 sequence is 16 residues long. The CDR3 nucleotides are TGTGCCAGCAGCTTAGGGGAAGGGCAGAACCAAGAGACCCAGTACTTC. Its translation is CASSLGEGQNQETQYF.

V gene TRBV7-2 combines with J gene TRBJ2-1, with a possible D match to TRBD1 (5 bases). The CDR3 is made up of 13 amino acids. The V gene's germline CDR1 is SGHTA and CDR2 FQGNSA. V shed 3 bases and J shed 6 bases, with 9 bases lying between them. CDR3 nucleotides: TGTGCCAGCAGCTTGCCACAGGTCAATGAGCAGTTCTTC. Encoded protein: CASSLPQVNEQFF.

This chain links TRBV9 with TRBJ1-6; no reliable D call. Germline loops: CDR1 SGDLS, CDR2 YYNGEE. The CDR3 totals 14 residues. The V and J ends lost 4 bases and 6 bases respectively, with 11 bases between them. The CDR3 loop reads CASSPGRTNSPLHF. The CDR3 nucleotides read TGTGCCAGCAGCCCCGGAAGAACTAATTCACCCCTCCACTTT.

The chain employs TRBV28 and TRBJ1-2; TRBD1 might be the D (6 bases). The CDR3 runs 13 residues. Trimming removed 3 bases at V and 2 bases at J, with 7 bases between. The germline V gene has CDR1 MDHEN and CDR2 SYDVKM. DNA for the CDR3: TGTGCCAGCAGTTTCAGGGGAAACTATGGCTACACCTTC. It is translated as CASSFRGNYGYTF.

The chain employs TRBV7-3 and TRBJ1-2; D perhaps matches TRBD1 (5 bases). The CDR3 length is 14 residues. CDR1 SGHTA and CDR2 FQGTGA come from the germline V gene. V was shortened by 1 base and J by 7 bases, with 13 bases between the two germline ends. The CDR3 bases are TGTGCCAGCAGCTTAAGCAGGGAACAAGGTGGCTACACCTTC. Protein sequence: CASSLSREQGGYTF. Full variable domain (rest looked up from reference TRBV7-3 and TRBJ1-2): GAGVSQTPSNKVTEKGKYVELRCDPISGHTALYWYRQSLGQGPEFLIYFQGTGAADDSGLPNDRFFAVRPEGSVSTLKIQRTERGDSAVYLCASSLSREQGGYTFGSGTRLTVV.

This clone was observed a few times. V is TRBV11-2 and J is TRBJ2-7; tentative D call: TRBD1 (5 bases). Germline CDR1 reads SGHAT; CDR2 reads FQNNGV. The CDR3 runs 12 residues. Trimming stripped 0 bases from V and 5 bases from J, with 5 bases between. This CDR3 is CASSLDRDEQYF. Here the CDR3 DNA reads TGTGCCAGCAGCTTAGACAGGGACGAGCAGTACTTC.

The chain links TRBV2 to TRBJ2-1, with 13 bases aligning to TRBD2. V gave up 5 bases and J gave up 4 bases; unmatched junction bases: 2. Germline values: CDR1 SNHLY, CDR2 FYNNEI. This CDR3 has 15 amino acids. In nucleotides, the CDR3 is TGTGCCAGCAGTCGGACTAGCGGGAGTTACAATGAGCAGTTCTTC. It translates to CASSRTSGSYNEQFF.

This sequence joins TRBV5-1 and TRBJ2-7; 10 bases agree with TRBD1. The CDR3 has 15 residues. Per the germline V gene, CDR1 is SGHRS and CDR2 is YFSETQ. V shed 4 bases, J shed 4 bases, and the junction held 8 bases outside the gene matches. The CDR3: CASSPGTGVGYEQYF. In DNA, the CDR3 is TGCGCCAGCAGCCCAGGGACAGGGGTTGGTTACGAGCAGTACTTC.

The V and J genes are TRBV28 and TRBJ2-7; 7 bases are shared with TRBD2. This CDR3 is built from 16 residues. Germline V lookup: CDR1 MDHEN, CDR2 SYDVKM. V gave up 6 bases and J gave up 3 bases; unmatched junction bases: 14. The CDR3 loop is CASRQPSAGSGYEQYF. The DNA for the CDR3 is TGTGCCAGCAGACAACCTTCAGCGGGATCGGGCTACGAGCAGTACTTC.

The V call is TRBV10-3, the J call TRBJ1-1; 9 bases map to TRBD1. This CDR3 region has 17 residues. Germline V gene sequence: CDR1 ENHRY, CDR2 SYGVKD. The J segment lost 0 bases and the V segment lost 6 bases, leaving 11 bases of the junction unmatched. The CDR3: CAISPERTGVMNTEAFF. For the CDR3, the DNA is TGTGCCATCAGCCCCGAGCGGACAGGGGTAATGAACACTGAAGCTTTCTTT.

The DNA of the CDR3 is TGTGCCATCAAAAATTGGGGACTAGCGGGAGAGAACACCGGGGAGCTGTTTTTT. This sequence encodes CAIKNWGLAGENTGELFF. This chain uses TRBV10-3 with TRBJ2-2, with 14 bases matching TRBD2. Trimming cost V 7 bases and J 1 base; bases outside gene matches: 8. Looked up from germline, CDR1 is ENHRY and CDR2 is SYGVKD. The CDR3 sequence is 18 residues long.

The chain employs TRBV2 and TRBJ1-5, with 7 bases lining up with TRBD1. Germline values: CDR1 SNHLY, CDR2 FYNNEI. There are 11 residues in the CDR3. Trimming cost V 5 bases and J 12 bases; bases outside gene matches: 4. In nucleotides, the CDR3 is TGTGCCAGCAGTTTAACAGGGGACCAGCATTTT. This gives the protein CASSLTGDQHF.

Comment on this clone: Distinct nucleotide sequences in the sample also encode this CDR3. The J gene is TRBJ2-7, the V gene TRBV7-2, with 10 bases that match TRBD2. Germline trimming cut 4 bases from V and 3 bases from J; bases unmatched to any gene: 0. The CDR3 has 13 amino acids. Germline V gene lookup returns CDR1 SGHTA and CDR2 FQGNSA. This CDR3 is CASSSSGSYEQYF. DNA for the CDR3: TGTGCCAGCAGCTCTAGCGGGAGCTACGAGCAGTACTTC.